One and the same sample provided the 8 T cell receptor beta chains below, sequenced in a study of cytomegalovirus exposure and HLA in healthy donors. PCR was performed using 60 Vbeta and 13 Jbeta primers. Sequenced by immunoSEQ multiplex PCR; TCRdb stores in-frame clones only, minus some. The sample has about 130,000 clones; about 74% are singletons. Specimen: PBMCs. The receptors derive from a woman between 50 and 59 years old in good health and CMV-seropositive.

V and J are TRBV5-1 and TRBJ2-3; 11 positions match TRBD2. The ends lost 4 bases at V and 1 base at J; junction bases unmatched: 5. This CDR3 has 16 amino acids. CDR1 and CDR2 (germline): SGHRS, YFSETQ. The CDR3 loop is CASSGDSGGGTDTQYF. The CDR3 nucleotides are TGCGCCAGCAGCGGGGATAGCGGGGGGGGCACAGATACGCAGTATTTT.

This clone was seen just once. The gene calls are TRBV29-1 and TRBJ1-2; D ambiguous. The CDR3 has 12 amino acids. Germline V CDR1 and CDR2: SQVTM, ANQGSEA. The V and J ends lost 4 bases and 5 bases respectively, with 11 bases between them. The CDR3 DNA reads as TGCAGCGTTGTGGGAGTTGAGTATGGCTACACCTTC. Translation gives CSVVGVEYGYTF.

CDR3 DNA sequence: TGTGCCAGCAGCTACGGGTTTCGGGGCTATGGCTACACCTTC. This gives the protein CASSYGFRGYGYTF. This chain uses TRBV2 with TRBJ1-2; D unresolved. This CDR3 contains 14 residues. With 6 bases removed from V and 4 bases from J, the gap between germline ends came to 15 bases. Germline loops: CDR1 SNHLY, CDR2 FYNNEI. The variable domain in full, completed from reference TRBV2 and TRBJ1-2, reads EPEVTQTPSHQVTQMGQEVILRCVPISNHLYFYWYRQILGQKVEFLVSFYNNEISEKSEIFDDQFSVERPDGSNFTLKIRSTKLEDSAMYFCASSYGFRGYGYTFGSGTRLTVV.

This clone was picked up one time. This sequence joins TRBV14 and TRBJ1-3; D is unresolved. V lost 5 bases to trimming and J lost 0 bases, with 20 bases between them. CDR1 is SGHDN and CDR2 is FVKESK in the germline V gene. The CDR3 spans 18 residues. CDR3 nucleotide sequence: TGTGCCAGCAGCGTATTTAGTGGAGGACCCGTCTCTGGAAACACCATATATTTT. It codes for CASSVFSGGPVSGNTIYF.

This rearrangement joins TRBV18 to TRBJ2-1; 11 bases agree with TRBD2. CDR1 is KGHSH and CDR2 is LQKENI in the germline V gene. CDR3 length: 17 amino acids. Losses at the gene ends were 2 bases for V and 4 bases for J; bases not matched to a gene: 7. Here the CDR3 reads CASSPGTGLAAYNEQFF. CDR3 in DNA: TGTGCCAGCTCACCAGGGACGGGACTAGCGGCATACAATGAGCAGTTCTTC.

This clone was recorded a few times. The chain uses TRBV9 and TRBJ1-4; D gene unclear. The germline V and J ends were trimmed by 5 bases and 4 bases, with 15 bases remaining between them. The CDR3 spans 15 residues. Germline V gives CDR1 SGDLS, CDR2 YYNGEE. The CDR3 DNA is TGTGCCAGCAGTCTGAGGGCCAATGTTAATGAAAAACTGTTTTTT. This encodes CASSLRANVNEKLFF.

V and J are TRBV11-2 and TRBJ2-1, with D unresolved. The CDR3 contains 13 residues. Germline CDR1 reads SGHAT; CDR2 reads FQNNGV. V was cut by 0 bases and J by 4 bases, with 4 bases left in between. CDR3 in amino acids: CASSLDSYNEQFF. The DNA for the CDR3 is TGTGCCAGCAGCTTAGACTCGTACAATGAGCAGTTCTTC.

This clone was counted between two and nine times. One end of the junction fails to match germline, which may point to a read error. The chain carries TRBV4-2 and TRBJ1-4, with 7 bases that match TRBD1. CDR3 size: 15 residues. CDR1 is LGHNA and CDR2 is YNFKEQ in the germline V gene. CDR3 bases: TGTGCCAGCAGGCAAGGGGCAGGGGGTGATGAAAAACTGTTTTTT. Amino acids: CASRQGAGGDEKLFF.